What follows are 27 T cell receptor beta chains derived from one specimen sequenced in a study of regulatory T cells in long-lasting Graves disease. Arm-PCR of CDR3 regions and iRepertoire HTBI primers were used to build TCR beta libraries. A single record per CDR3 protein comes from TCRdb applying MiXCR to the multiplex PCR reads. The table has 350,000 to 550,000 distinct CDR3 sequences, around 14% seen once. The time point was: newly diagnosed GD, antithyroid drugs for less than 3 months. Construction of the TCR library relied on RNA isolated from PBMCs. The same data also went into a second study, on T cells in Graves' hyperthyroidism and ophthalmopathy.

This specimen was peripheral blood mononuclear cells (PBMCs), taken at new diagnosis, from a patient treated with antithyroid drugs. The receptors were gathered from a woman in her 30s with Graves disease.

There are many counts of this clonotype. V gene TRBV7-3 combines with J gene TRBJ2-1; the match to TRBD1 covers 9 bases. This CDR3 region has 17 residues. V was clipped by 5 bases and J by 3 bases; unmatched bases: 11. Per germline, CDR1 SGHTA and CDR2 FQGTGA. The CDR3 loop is CASSIEPGTGRYNEQFF. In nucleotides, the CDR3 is TGTGCCAGCAGCATCGAACCCGGGACAGGGCGCTACAATGAGCAGTTCTTC.

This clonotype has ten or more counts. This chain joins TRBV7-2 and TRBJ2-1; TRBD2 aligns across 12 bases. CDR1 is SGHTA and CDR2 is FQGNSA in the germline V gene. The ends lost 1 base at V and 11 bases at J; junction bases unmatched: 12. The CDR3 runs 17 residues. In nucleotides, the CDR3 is TGTGCCAGCAGCTTAGGGGGACTAGCGGGTTCGTGGATGAAGCAGTTCTTC. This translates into CASSLGGLAGSWMKQFF.

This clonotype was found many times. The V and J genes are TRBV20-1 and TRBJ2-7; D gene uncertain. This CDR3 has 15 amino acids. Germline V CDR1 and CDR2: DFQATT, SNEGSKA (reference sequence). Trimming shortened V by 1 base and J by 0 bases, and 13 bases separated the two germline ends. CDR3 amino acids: CSARVFRHLSYEQYF. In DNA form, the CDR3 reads TGCAGTGCTAGAGTCTTTCGGCACCTCTCCTACGAGCAGTACTTC.

CDR3 sequence reads: CASSSAGGSSPLHF. The CDR3 DNA reads TGTGCCAGCAGCTCAGCGGGTGGGTCTTCACCCCTCCACTTT. The chain links TRBV7-9 to TRBJ1-6, with unresolved D. Trimming stripped 4 bases from V and 9 bases from J, with 13 bases between. The CDR3 contains 14 residues. The germline V gene has CDR1 SEHNR and CDR2 FQNEAQ (reference sequence).

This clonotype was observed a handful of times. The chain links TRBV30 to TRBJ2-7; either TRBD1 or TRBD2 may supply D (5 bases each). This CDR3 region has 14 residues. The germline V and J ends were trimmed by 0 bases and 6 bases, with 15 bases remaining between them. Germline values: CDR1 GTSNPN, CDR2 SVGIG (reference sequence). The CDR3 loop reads CAWSVPGLLTEQYF. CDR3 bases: TGTGCCTGGAGTGTCCCGGGGCTTCTCACCGAGCAGTACTTC.

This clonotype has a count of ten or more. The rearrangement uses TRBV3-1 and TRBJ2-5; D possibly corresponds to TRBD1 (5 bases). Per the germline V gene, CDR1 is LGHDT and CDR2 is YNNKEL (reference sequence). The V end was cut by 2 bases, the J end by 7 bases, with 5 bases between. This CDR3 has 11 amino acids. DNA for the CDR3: TGTGCCAGCAGCCAAAGGGGGACCCAGTACTTC. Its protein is CASSQRGTQYF.

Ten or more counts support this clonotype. CDR3 in DNA: TGTGCCTGGAACCCCCAAGGACACACCGGGGAGCTGTTTTTT. This translates into CAWNPQGHTGELFF. The genes are TRBV30 and TRBJ2-2; no reliable D call. The CDR3 is made up of 14 amino acids. Germline V gene lookup returns CDR1 GTSNPN and CDR2 SVGIG (reference sequence). Trimming pared 4 bases from V and 3 bases from J, leaving 12 bases between.

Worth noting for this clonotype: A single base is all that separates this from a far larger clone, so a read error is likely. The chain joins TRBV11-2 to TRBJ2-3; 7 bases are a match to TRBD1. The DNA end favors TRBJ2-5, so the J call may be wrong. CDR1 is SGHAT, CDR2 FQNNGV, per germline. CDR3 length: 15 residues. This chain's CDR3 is CASHFPGTARGPQYF. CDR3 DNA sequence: TGTGCCAGTCACTTCCCCGGGACAGCACGAGGTCCCCAGTACTTC.

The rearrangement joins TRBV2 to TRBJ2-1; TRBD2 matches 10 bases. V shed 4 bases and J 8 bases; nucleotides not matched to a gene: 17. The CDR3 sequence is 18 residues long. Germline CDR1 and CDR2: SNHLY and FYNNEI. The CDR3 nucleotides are TGTGCCAGCAGTGTTCCAGGGTCTAGCGGGAGATCGGTCGATGAGCAGTTCTTC. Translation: CASSVPGSSGRSVDEQFF.

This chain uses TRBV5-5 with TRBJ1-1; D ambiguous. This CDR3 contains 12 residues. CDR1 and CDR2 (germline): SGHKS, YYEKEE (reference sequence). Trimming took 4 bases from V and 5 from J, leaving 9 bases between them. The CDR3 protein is CASSLSVTEAFF. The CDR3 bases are TGTGCCAGCAGCCTGTCGGTAACTGAAGCTTTCTTT.

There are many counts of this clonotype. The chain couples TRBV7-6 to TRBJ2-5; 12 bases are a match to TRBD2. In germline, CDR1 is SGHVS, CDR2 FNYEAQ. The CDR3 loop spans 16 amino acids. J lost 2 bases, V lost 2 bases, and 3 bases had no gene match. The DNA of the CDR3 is TGTGCCAGCAGCTTACTTGGACTAGCGGGACAAGAGACCCAGTACTTC. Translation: CASSLLGLAGQETQYF.

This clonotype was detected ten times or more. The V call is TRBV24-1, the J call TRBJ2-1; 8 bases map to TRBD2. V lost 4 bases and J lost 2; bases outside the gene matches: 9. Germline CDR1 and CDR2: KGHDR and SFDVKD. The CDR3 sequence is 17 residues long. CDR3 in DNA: TGTGCCACCAGTGACCCCGGGGGGGTACGAACCTACAATGAGCAGTTCTTC. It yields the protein CATSDPGGVRTYNEQFF.

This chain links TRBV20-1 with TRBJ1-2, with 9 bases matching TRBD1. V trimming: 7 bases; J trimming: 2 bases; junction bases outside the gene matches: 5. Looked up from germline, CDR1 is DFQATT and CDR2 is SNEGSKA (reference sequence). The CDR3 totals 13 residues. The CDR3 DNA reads TGCAGTGGGGACAGGGAGGCAAACTATGGCTACACCTTC. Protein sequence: CSGDREANYGYTF.

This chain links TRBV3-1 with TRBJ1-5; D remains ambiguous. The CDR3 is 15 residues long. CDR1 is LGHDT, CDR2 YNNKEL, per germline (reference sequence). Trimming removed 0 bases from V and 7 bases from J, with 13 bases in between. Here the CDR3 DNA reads TGTGCCAGCAGCCAAGATAGTAACTCTGGGCAGCCCCAGCATTTT. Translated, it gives CASSQDSNSGQPQHF.

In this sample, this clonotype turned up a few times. The CDR3 DNA is TGCAGCGCTTACCTGGGCAGGTCCTACAATGAGCAGTTCTTC. This encodes CSAYLGRSYNEQFF. The chain couples TRBV29-1 to TRBJ2-1; no definite D call. The CDR3 spans 14 residues. With 7 bases removed from V and 1 base from J, the gap between germline ends came to 14 bases. CDR1 and CDR2 (germline): SQVTM, ANQGSEA.

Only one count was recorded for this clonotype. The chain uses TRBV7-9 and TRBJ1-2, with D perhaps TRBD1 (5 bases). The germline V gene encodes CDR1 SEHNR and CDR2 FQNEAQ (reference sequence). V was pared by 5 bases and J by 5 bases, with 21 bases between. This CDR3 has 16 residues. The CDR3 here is CASSASGTPTGYGYTF. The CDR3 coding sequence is TGTGCCAGCAGCGCCTCCGGGACTCCCACGGGGTATGGCTACACCTTC.

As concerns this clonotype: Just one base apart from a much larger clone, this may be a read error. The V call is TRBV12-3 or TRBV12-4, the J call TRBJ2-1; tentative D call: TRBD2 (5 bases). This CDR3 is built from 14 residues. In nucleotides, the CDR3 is TGTGCCAGCAGCCAACACTCTGGAGGCAATGAGGAGTTCTTC. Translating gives CASSQHSGGNEEFF.

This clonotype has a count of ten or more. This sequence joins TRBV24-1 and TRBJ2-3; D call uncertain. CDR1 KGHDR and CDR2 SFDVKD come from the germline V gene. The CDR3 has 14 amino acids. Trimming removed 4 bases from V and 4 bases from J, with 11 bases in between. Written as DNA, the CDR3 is TGTGCCACCAGTGAGGCTCGCCAGGCAGATACGCAGTATTTT. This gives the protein CATSEARQADTQYF.

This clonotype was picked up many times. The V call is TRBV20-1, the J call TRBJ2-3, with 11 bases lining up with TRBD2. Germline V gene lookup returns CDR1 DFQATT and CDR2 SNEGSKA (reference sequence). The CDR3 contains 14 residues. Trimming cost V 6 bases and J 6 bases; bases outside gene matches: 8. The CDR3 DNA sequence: TGCAGTGCGACTCCGGGACTAGCGGTGGATACGCAGTATTTT. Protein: CSATPGLAVDTQYF.

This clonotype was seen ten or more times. The CDR3: CASSKHLDRNGYTF. DNA for the CDR3: TGTGCCAGCAGCAAACATTTAGACAGGAATGGCTACACCTTC. This rearrangement joins TRBV14 to TRBJ1-2; maybe TRBD1 (6 bases). This CDR3 spans 14 amino acids. Germline CDR1 reads SGHDN; CDR2 reads FVKESK. V was pared by 5 bases and J by 6 bases, with 16 bases between.

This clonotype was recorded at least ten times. The CDR3 sequence: CSVVALNTEAFF. For the CDR3, the DNA is TGCAGCGTTGTCGCCTTGAACACTGAAGCTTTCTTT. J is TRBJ1-1 and V is TRBV29-1; no reliable D call. This CDR3 comprises 12 residues. Trimming stripped 4 bases from V and 0 bases from J, with 6 bases between. Germline assignment: CDR1 SQVTM and CDR2 ANQGSEA.

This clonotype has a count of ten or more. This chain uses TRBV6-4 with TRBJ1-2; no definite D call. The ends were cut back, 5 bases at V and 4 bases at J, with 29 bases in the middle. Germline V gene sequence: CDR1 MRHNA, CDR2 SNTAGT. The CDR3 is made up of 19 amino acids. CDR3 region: CASSSSRFKQFDWGYGYTF. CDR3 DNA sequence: TGTGCCAGCAGTTCCTCGAGGTTTAAGCAGTTCGATTGGGGCTATGGCTACACCTTC.

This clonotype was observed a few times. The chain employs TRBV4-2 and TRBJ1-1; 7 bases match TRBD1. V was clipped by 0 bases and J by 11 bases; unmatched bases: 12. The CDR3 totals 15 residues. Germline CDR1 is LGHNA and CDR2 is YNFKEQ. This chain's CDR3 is CASSQDRGASRMAFF. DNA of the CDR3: TGTGCCAGCAGCCAAGACAGGGGGGCGTCCCGGATGGCTTTCTTT.

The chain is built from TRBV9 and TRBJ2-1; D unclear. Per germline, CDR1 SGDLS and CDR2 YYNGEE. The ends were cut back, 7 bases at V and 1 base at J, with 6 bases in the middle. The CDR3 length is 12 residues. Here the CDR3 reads CASGVSYNEQFF. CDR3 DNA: TGTGCCAGCGGTGTTTCCTACAATGAGCAGTTCTTC.

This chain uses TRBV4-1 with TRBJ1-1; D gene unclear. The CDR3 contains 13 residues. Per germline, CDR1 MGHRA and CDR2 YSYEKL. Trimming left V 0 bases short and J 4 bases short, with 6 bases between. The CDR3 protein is CASSQEAFTEAFF. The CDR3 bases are TGCGCCAGCAGCCAAGAAGCCTTCACTGAAGCTTTCTTT.

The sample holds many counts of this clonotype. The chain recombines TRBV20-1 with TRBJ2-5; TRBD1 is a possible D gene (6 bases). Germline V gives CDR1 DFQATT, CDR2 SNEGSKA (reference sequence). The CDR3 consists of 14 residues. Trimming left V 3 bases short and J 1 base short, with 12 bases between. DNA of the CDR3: TGCAGTGCTAGGGGGGCAGGTTCCCAAGAGACCCAGTACTTC. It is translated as CSARGAGSQETQYF.

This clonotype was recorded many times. CDR3 region: CASSQAHPGTSVSEQYF. The DNA of the CDR3 is TGTGCCAGCAGCCAAGCCCATCCCGGGACTAGCGTTTCCGAGCAGTACTTC. This sequence joins TRBV4-2 and TRBJ2-7; 10 nucleotides agree with TRBD2. The CDR3 covers 17 residues. The J segment lost 6 bases and the V segment lost 1 base, leaving 12 bases of the junction unmatched. Looked up from germline, CDR1 is LGHNA and CDR2 is YNFKEQ.